This T cell receptor beta chain stems from a study of CD8 T cells in ankylosing spondylitis (dated by TCRdb to 2017 to 2019). The study in broad terms: T cell receptor beta repertoires were profiled in healthy donors and ankylosing spondylitis patients so that disease-linked TCR variants could be found. The full study cohort comprised 20 to 30 ankylosing spondylitis patients and roughly 100 healthy donors. Peripheral blood was sampled, and synovial fluid was additionally collected from ankylosing spondylitis patients. The investigation overall reported the following: A TCR beta motif of 7 or 8 highly homologous amino acid variants appeared characteristic of blood from ankylosing spondylitis patients. The disease-linked clones were reported to be significantly enriched in matched synovial fluid samples from ankylosing spondylitis patients. Some TCR beta motif variants had previously been reported in synovial fluid and blood of reactive arthritis patients, which suggested common disease-initiation mechanisms. The disease-linked clones had a CD8+ phenotype and were found at relatively low frequencies in peripheral blood.

This clonotype has a count of ten or more. There is no known antigen for this receptor. The input lacks base qualities; no much larger clone sits a single base away. According to the germline V gene, CDR1 reads SGHRS and CDR2 reads YFSETQ. Trimming removed 1 base from V and 9 bases from J; the gene matches leave 7 bases unexplained. Including the terminal cysteine and phenylalanine, the CDR3 comprises 15 residues. CDR3 DNA only is kept here, 45 bases in frame from base 1. TCRdb lists the instrument as Illumina HiSeq 2500. Quantitative 5'-RACE with molecular barcodes was used to prepare TCR beta libraries. The authors processed their data as follows. Disease-linked TCR variants were identified with a new computational method built on a probabilistic model of VDJ rearrangement. TCRdb trimmed public reads at Q25 via fastp, called clones via MiXCR and kept in-frame beta chains. Rows with a matching CDR3 protein are joined into one entry that keeps the most common DNA and genes. TCRdb's processing, not the authors' own work, is the source of the V and J calls. This sample gives around 390,000 distinct CDR3 sequences in total; under 25% of them show up just once. The ten largest clones add up to roughly 16% of the sample.

The sequence was obtained from a male donor with ankylosing spondylitis. Sequencing input: blood, either unsorted or a sorted T cell fraction (not recorded which). The chain joins TRBV5-1 to TRBJ2-1, with 10 junctional bases fitting TRBD1. Here the CDR3 is given as CASSLQRTGGSEQFF. The DNA reads TGCGCCAGCAGCTTGCAAAGGACAGGGGGAAGTGAGCAGTTCTTC.